This T cell receptor beta chain derives from a study of blood T cell repertoires in COVID-19. Study-wide context: The United States, Italy and Spain were the sources of the acute and convalescent COVID-19 samples. T cells, B-cell-depleted T cells, or PBMCs supplied cDNA or gDNA.

Original analysis: Reference gene primer amplification in the assay estimated nucleated cell counts. Profiled with immunoSEQ multiplex PCR; TCRdb holds only in-frame clones, not every one. V and J calls plus clone size are reproduced from that table; the DNA served to infer D and trimming. The sample lists approximately 300,000 clones; almost 90% were seen once. Which cohort a participant joined came from the clinical history participants gave. Trimming shortened V by 2 bases and J by 2 bases, and 12 bases separated the two germline ends. This CDR3 contains 15 residues. Germline CDR1 and CDR2: KGHDR and SFDVKD.

The TCR was taken from a young woman with acute COVID-19. The sequencing sample was made of PBMCs or T cells enriched from blood (not recorded which). J is TRBJ2-7 and V is TRBV24-1; TRBD2 is a possible D gene (6 bases). CDR3 sequence (DNA): TGTGCCACCAGTGATTCGGGGGATAAACCCTACGAGCAGTACTTC. Amino acid sequence: CATSDSGDKPYEQYF.